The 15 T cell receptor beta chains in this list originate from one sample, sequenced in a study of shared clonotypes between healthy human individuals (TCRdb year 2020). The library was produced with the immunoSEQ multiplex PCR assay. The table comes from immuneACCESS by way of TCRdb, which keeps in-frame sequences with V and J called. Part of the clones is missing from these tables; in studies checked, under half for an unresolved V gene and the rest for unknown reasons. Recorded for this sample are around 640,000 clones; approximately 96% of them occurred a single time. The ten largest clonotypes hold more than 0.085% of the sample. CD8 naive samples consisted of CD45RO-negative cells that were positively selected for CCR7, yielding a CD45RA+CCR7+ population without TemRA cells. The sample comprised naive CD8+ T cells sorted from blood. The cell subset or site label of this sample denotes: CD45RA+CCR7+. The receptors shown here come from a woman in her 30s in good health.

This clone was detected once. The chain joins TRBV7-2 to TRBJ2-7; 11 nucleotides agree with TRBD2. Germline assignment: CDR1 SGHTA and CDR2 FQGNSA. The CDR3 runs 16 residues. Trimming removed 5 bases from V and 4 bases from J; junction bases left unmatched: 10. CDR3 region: CASSPYTSGSSYEQYF. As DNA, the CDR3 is TGTGCCAGCAGCCCTTATACTAGCGGGAGTTCTTACGAGCAGTACTTC.

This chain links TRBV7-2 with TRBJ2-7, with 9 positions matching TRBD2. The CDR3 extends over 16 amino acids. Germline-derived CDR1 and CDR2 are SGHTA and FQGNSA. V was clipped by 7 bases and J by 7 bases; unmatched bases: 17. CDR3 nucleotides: TGTGCCAGCATCCGAGCTAGCGGGGCCGGCCGTGGGGAGCAGTACTTC. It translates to CASIRASGAGRGEQYF.

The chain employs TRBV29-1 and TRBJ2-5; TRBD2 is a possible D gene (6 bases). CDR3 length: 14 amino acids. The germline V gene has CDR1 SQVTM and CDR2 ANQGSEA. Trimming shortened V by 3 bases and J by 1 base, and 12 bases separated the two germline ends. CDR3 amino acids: CSVEGGNTQETQYF. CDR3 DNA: TGCAGCGTTGAGGGGGGAAATACCCAAGAGACCCAGTACTTC.

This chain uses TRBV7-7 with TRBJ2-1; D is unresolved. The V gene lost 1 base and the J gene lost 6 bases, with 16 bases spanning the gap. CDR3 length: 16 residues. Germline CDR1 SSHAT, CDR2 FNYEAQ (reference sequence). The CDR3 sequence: CASSLGSGSHPNEQFF. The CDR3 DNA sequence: TGTGCCAGCAGCTTAGGGTCCGGATCCCACCCCAATGAGCAGTTCTTC.

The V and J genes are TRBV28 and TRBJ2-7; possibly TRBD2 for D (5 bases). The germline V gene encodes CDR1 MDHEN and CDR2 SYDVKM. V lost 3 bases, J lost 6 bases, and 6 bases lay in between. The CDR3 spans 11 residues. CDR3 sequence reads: CASSFSVEQYF. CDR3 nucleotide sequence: TGTGCCAGCAGTTTTAGCGTCGAGCAGTACTTC.

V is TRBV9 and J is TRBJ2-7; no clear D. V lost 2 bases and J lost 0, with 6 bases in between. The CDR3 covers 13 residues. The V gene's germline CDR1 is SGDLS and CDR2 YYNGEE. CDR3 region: CASSVSNSYEQYF. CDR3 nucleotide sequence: TGTGCCAGCAGCGTCTCCAACTCCTACGAGCAGTACTTC.

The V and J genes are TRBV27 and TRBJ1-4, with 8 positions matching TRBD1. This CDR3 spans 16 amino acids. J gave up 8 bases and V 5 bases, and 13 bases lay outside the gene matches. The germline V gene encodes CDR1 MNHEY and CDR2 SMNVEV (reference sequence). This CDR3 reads CASSPRHMTGVEKLFF. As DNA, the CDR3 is TGTGCCAGCAGTCCCCGCCACATGACAGGGGTGGAAAAACTGTTTTTT.

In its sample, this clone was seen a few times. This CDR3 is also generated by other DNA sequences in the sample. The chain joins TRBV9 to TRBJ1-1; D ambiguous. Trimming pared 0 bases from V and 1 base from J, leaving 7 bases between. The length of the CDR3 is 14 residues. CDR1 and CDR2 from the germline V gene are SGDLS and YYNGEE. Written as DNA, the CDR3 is TGTGCCAGCAGCGTAGGTACGGGGAACACTGAAGCTTTCTTT. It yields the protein CASSVGTGNTEAFF.

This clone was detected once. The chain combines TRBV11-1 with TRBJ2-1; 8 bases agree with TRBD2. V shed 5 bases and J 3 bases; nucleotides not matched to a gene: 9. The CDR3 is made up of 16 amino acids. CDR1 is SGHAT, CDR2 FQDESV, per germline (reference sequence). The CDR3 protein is CASSRNIAGIYNEQFF. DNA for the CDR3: TGTGCCAGCAGCCGTAACATAGCGGGGATCTACAATGAGCAGTTCTTC.

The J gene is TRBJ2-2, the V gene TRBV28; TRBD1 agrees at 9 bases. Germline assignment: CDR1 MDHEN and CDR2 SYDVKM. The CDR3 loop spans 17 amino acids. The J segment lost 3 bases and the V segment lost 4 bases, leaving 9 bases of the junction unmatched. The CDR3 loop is CASSSYYRGLDTGELFF. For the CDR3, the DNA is TGTGCCAGCAGTTCTTACTACAGGGGGCTCGACACCGGGGAGCTGTTTTTT.

The CDR3 protein is CASRPRGGVSEQYF. CDR3 sequence (DNA): TGTGCCAGCAGGCCCCGGGGGGGAGTCTCCGAGCAGTACTTC. V is TRBV7-8 and J is TRBJ2-7, with 8 bases matching TRBD2. V lost 6 bases to trimming and J lost 6 bases; unmatched junction nucleotides: 10. The CDR3 has 14 residues. Germline CDR1 is SGHVS and CDR2 is FQNEAQ.

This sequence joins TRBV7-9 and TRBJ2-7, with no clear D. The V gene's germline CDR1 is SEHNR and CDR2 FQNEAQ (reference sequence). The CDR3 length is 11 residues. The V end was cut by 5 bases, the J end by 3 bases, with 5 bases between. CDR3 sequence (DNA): TGTGCCAGCAGCGGGAACTACGAGCAGTACTTC. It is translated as CASSGNYEQYF. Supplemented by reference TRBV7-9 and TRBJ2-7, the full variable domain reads DTGVSQNPRHKITKRGQNVTFRCDPISEHNRLYWYRQTLGQGPEFLTYFQNEAQLEKSRLLSDRFSAERPKGSFSTLEIQRTEQGDSAMYLCASSGNYEQYFGPGTRLTVT.

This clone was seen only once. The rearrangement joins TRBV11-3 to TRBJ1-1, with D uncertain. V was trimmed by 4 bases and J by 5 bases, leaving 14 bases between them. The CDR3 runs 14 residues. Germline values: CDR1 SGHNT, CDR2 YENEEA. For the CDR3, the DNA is TGTGCCAGCAGCTCGTCCCACCTTCGTACTGAAGCTTTCTTT. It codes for CASSSSHLRTEAFF.

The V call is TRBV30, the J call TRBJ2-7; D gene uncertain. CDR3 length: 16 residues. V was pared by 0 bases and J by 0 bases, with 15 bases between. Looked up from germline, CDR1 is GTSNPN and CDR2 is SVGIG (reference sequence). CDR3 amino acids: CAWSVGFPRSSYEQYF. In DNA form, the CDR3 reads TGTGCCTGGAGTGTAGGGTTTCCTAGAAGCTCCTACGAGCAGTACTTC.

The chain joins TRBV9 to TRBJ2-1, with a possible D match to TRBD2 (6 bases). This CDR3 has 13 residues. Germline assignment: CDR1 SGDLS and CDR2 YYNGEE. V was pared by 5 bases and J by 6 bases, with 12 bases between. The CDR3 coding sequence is TGTGCCAGCAGTGCTTACGGGGGCAATGAGCAGTTCTTC. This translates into CASSAYGGNEQFF. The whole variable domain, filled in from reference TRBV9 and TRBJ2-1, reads DSGVTQTPKHLITATGQRVTLRCSPRSGDLSVYWYQQSLDQGLQFLIQYYNGEERAKGNILERFSAQQFPDLHSELNLSSLELGDSALYFCASSAYGGNEQFFGPGTRLTVL.